The text below deals with one T cell receptor beta chain. Everyone who took part was about 18 to 90 years old, and they came from about two dozen US areas. The protocol was immunoSEQ multiplex PCR, while the TCRdb copy is restricted to in-frame clones and leaves out a portion. The sample holds roughly 230,000 clones, more than 75% seen once. The length of the CDR3 is 17 residues. Germline loops: CDR1 MNHEY, CDR2 SVGEGT. After removal of 1 base from V and 4 bases from J, the junction contained 10 bases not matched to a gene. This entry comes from a study of blood T cell repertoires in COVID-19. As for the study in general: Italy, Spain and the United States were the sources of the convalescent and acute COVID-19 samples.

The genes are TRBV6-2 or TRBV6-3 and TRBJ1-1; TRBD1 matches at 9 bases. Sequencing input: PBMCs or T cells enriched from blood (not recorded which). The receptor was derived from a woman in her forties or fifties who had been exposed to COVID-19. The CDR3 protein is CASSYYGTGTFGTEAFF. The DNA for the CDR3 is TGTGCCAGCAGTTACTACGGGACAGGGACCTTTGGCACTGAAGCTTTCTTT.